This T cell receptor (beta chain) came from a study of T cells after yellow fever vaccination. Study findings and constraints: A secondary response was less intense yet reached its peak sooner, at day 5 versus 15. Although most clonotypes did not, a small share appeared in both CD4 and CD8 compartments. At around 95% for CD4 and about 87% for CD8, most primary-vaccination clones showed up again after the booster. Abundant clonotypes from the bulk population could have been carried over as contaminants into FACS-sorted repertoires.

This CDR3 contains 12 residues. Trimming left V 8 bases short and J 8 bases short, with 18 bases between. Germline V gene lookup returns CDR1 SQVTM and CDR2 ANQGSEA. TCRdb re-analysed the 5' RACE reads in MiXCR, keeping a single row per CDR3 protein. This table has some 350,000 distinct CDR3 sequences, around 6.5% appearing once. This clonotype was seen only a few times. No antigen is known for it. This receptor was identified in a man aged 30-40 years who received the YFV17D yellow fever vaccine. Sequences were derived from PBMCs, sampled 5 days after the yellow fever booster vaccination. The gene calls are TRBV29-1 and TRBJ1-2; the D gene is possibly TRBD1 (5 bases). The CDR3, as DNA: TGCAGCTCCCTCGAGGGACTAAAGGGCTACACCTTC. This translates into CSSLEGLKGYTF. Based on the CDR3 plus reference TRBV29-1 and TRBJ1-2, the full variable domain is SAVISQKPSRDICQRGTSLTIQCQVDSQVTMMFWYRQQPGQSLTLIATANQGSEATYESGFVIDKFPISRPNLTFSTLTVSNMSPEDSSIYLCSSLEGLKGYTFGSGTRLTVV.